This T cell receptor (beta chain) appears in the sequencing data of a study of T cells after yellow fever vaccination. Overall study context: Low-cell-number fractions underwent preparation using SMART-Seq v4 Ultra Low Input.

V lost 6 bases and J 7 bases, leaving 18 bases between the germline ends. Germline CDR1 is SQVTM and CDR2 is ANQGSEA. The CDR3 has 14 residues. UMIs and a universal primer site were added when TCR cDNA was made by 5'RACE template switching. TCRdb used MiXCR to reprocess the 5' RACE reads, holding one entry per CDR3 protein. The sample records roughly 50,000 distinct CDR3 sequences, less than 9% being singletons. This clonotype appeared many times. Its cognate antigen is unknown. Study-level points and caveats: Peaking on day 5 versus 15, the secondary response was faster but weaker. Most primary-vaccination clones recurred post-booster (about 96% CD4, 88% CD8).

The V call is TRBV29-1, the J call TRBJ2-2, with a possible D match to TRBD2 (6 bases). The sample consisted of CD8+ T cells sorted from PBMCs, taken around 16 days after the first yellow fever vaccination. The sequence was collected from a man aged 18 to 30 who received the YFV17D yellow fever vaccine. For the CDR3, the DNA is TGCAGCGTACCGGACGGGGAGGTTGGCGGGGAGCTGTTTTTT. Its translation: CSVPDGEVGGELFF.